A selection of T cell receptor beta chains follows, all from one sample in a study of blood T cell repertoires in COVID-19. Clones were read by immunoSEQ multiplex PCR, and TCRdb kept only the in-frame ones, dropping some. The sample shows around 220,000 clones, about 90% of them seen only once. Material for sequencing was PBMCs or T cells enriched from blood (not recorded which). The receptors stem from a woman between 18 and 29 years old who had recovered from COVID-19. The CDR3 runs from the conserved cysteine through the conserved F or W. A D gene is named only where the DNA matches it firmly. Part of the rows lack a size; the others show once, few, many or a class for expanded clones.

CDR3nt: TGCGCCAGCAGCGTAGGGGGACAAGAGACCCAGTACTTC; CDR3aa: CASSVGGQETQYF; j_gene: TRBJ2-5; v_gene: TRBV5-1; d_gene: -; abundance: -
CDR3nt: TGTGCCAGCAGTGAATTGGCGGGGGGCCACAATGAGCAGTTCTTC; CDR3aa: CASSELAGGHNEQFF; j_gene: TRBJ2-1; v_gene: TRBV2; d_gene: TRBD2; abundance: -
CDR3nt: TGTGCCAGCTCAGAAGAGACAGGGGTAGTTGGCTACACCTTC; CDR3aa: CASSEETGVVGYTF; j_gene: TRBJ1-2; v_gene: TRBV18; d_gene: TRBD1; abundance: -
CDR3nt: TGTGCCAGCAGTTTCCGGGGTGACGGCTACACCTTC; CDR3aa: CASSFRGDGYTF; j_gene: TRBJ1-2; v_gene: TRBV12-3/TRBV12-4; d_gene: -; abundance: -
CDR3nt: TGTGCCAGCAGCCAAGCACAGGGGCCAAGCAATCAGCCCCAGCATTTT; CDR3aa: CASSQAQGPSNQPQHF; j_gene: TRBJ1-5; v_gene: TRBV3-1/TRBV3-2; d_gene: TRBD1; abundance: -
CDR3nt: TGTGCCAGCAAATGGACAGGGTCCTATGGCTACACCTTC; CDR3aa: CASKWTGSYGYTF; j_gene: TRBJ1-2; v_gene: TRBV12-3/TRBV12-4; d_gene: TRBD1; abundance: -
CDR3nt: TGTGCCATCAGTGAGTTACAGGGGGCGAACACTGAAGCTTTCTTT; CDR3aa: CAISELQGANTEAFF; j_gene: TRBJ1-1; v_gene: TRBV10-3; d_gene: TRBD1; abundance: -
CDR3nt: TGCGCCAGCAGCTCTCGACTAGCGGGAGACGCCGGGGAGCTGTTTTTT; CDR3aa: CASSSRLAGDAGELFF; j_gene: TRBJ2-2; v_gene: TRBV5-1; d_gene: TRBD2; abundance: -
CDR3nt: TGTGCCACCAGTGATTTCCCAGCGGGAGGGTTCAATGAGCAGTTCTTC; CDR3aa: CATSDFPAGGFNEQFF; j_gene: TRBJ2-1; v_gene: TRBV24-1; d_gene: TRBD2; abundance: -
CDR3nt: TGTGCCAGCAGTGAAGTGTCGACAGCGAGCTCCTACAATGAGCAGTTCTTC; CDR3aa: CASSEVSTASSYNEQFF; j_gene: TRBJ2-1; v_gene: TRBV6-1; d_gene: -; abundance: -
CDR3nt: TGTGCCAGCAGCCAATCGGGGGATCAGCCCCAGCATTTT; CDR3aa: CASSQSGDQPQHF; j_gene: TRBJ1-5; v_gene: TRBV4-2; d_gene: -; abundance: -
CDR3nt: TGTGCCAGCAGCTTAGGAGGGGGCGGCAATCAGCCCCAGCATTTT; CDR3aa: CASSLGGGGNQPQHF; j_gene: TRBJ1-5; v_gene: TRBV7-6; d_gene: TRBD1; abundance: -
CDR3nt: TGTGCCAGCAGTTCGGGACAGGGTTTGAACACTGAAGCTTTCTTT; CDR3aa: CASSSGQGLNTEAFF; j_gene: TRBJ1-1; v_gene: TRBV27; d_gene: TRBD1; abundance: -
CDR3nt: TGTGCCAGCAGTTTCGCGGGGGCCCAGTACTTC; CDR3aa: CASSFAGAQYF; j_gene: TRBJ2-5; v_gene: TRBV11-1; d_gene: TRBD2; abundance: -
CDR3nt: TGTGCCAGCAGGCCTAGCGGCTCCTACAATGAGCAGTTCTTC; CDR3aa: CASRPSGSYNEQFF; j_gene: TRBJ2-1; v_gene: TRBV6-2/TRBV6-3; d_gene: TRBD2; abundance: -
CDR3nt: TGTGCCAGCAGCCAAGTACAGGGCCTAGCGGAAAACTACGAGCAGTACTTC; CDR3aa: CASSQVQGLAENYEQYF; j_gene: TRBJ2-7; v_gene: TRBV3-1/TRBV3-2; d_gene: -; abundance: -
CDR3nt: TGTGCCAGTAGTAGAGATCCAGGGTCGTATGGCTACACCTTC; CDR3aa: CASSRDPGSYGYTF; j_gene: TRBJ1-2; v_gene: TRBV19; d_gene: -; abundance: -
CDR3nt: TGTGCCAGCAGACAAGGGGGCTCTGGGGCCAACGTCCTGACTTTC; CDR3aa: CASRQGGSGANVLTF; j_gene: TRBJ2-6; v_gene: TRBV28; d_gene: -; abundance: once
CDR3nt: TGTGCCAGCAGCTTACGGGGGGGCAATCAGCCCCAGCATTTT; CDR3aa: CASSLRGGNQPQHF; j_gene: TRBJ1-5; v_gene: TRBV5-4; d_gene: -; abundance: -
CDR3nt: TGTGCCAGCAGCCAAGACAGGGTCGGGTATGGCTACACCTTC; CDR3aa: CASSQDRVGYGYTF; j_gene: TRBJ1-2; v_gene: TRBV3-1/TRBV3-2; d_gene: -; abundance: -
CDR3nt: TGTGCCAGCAGTTTAGACAGGGTCGGTACTGAAGCTTTCTTT; CDR3aa: CASSLDRVGTEAFF; j_gene: TRBJ1-1; v_gene: TRBV28; d_gene: TRBD1; abundance: -
CDR3nt: TGTGCCAGCAGCTTGACCGGGAATGGCTACACCTTC; CDR3aa: CASSLTGNGYTF; j_gene: TRBJ1-2; v_gene: TRBV5-6; d_gene: -; abundance: -
CDR3nt: TGCGCCAGCAGTCGGACGGACAGGGGAGGGAATGAGCAGTTCTTC; CDR3aa: CASSRTDRGGNEQFF; j_gene: TRBJ2-1; v_gene: TRBV5-1; d_gene: TRBD1; abundance: once
CDR3nt: TGTGCCAGCAGCCTAACCGAGAGAGGGACAGGAGGTATCGGCTACACCTTC; CDR3aa: CASSLTERGTGGIGYTF; j_gene: TRBJ1-2; v_gene: TRBV4-2; d_gene: TRBD1; abundance: -
CDR3nt: TGTGCCAGCAGCCCGACAGCTGACAGGCGGCGGGAACTGTTTTTT; CDR3aa: CASSPTADRRRELFF; j_gene: TRBJ1-4; v_gene: TRBV3-1/TRBV3-2; d_gene: -; abundance: -
CDR3nt: TGTGCCAGCAGCTTAGATGGCTTCTCTGGAAACACCATATATTTT; CDR3aa: CASSLDGFSGNTIYF; j_gene: TRBJ1-3; v_gene: TRBV7-9; d_gene: -; abundance: -
CDR3nt: TGTGCCAGCAGTGTGCAGGGACAGTGGGGGGACATTCAGTACTTC; CDR3aa: CASSVQGQWGDIQYF; j_gene: TRBJ2-4; v_gene: TRBV2; d_gene: -; abundance: -
CDR3nt: TGTGCCAGCAGTTCCTGGGGGGGACAGGCGGGTCAGCCCCAGCATTTT; CDR3aa: CASSSWGGQAGQPQHF; j_gene: TRBJ1-5; v_gene: TRBV6-5; d_gene: TRBD1; abundance: -
CDR3nt: TGTGCCAGCAAAAGGAGTACGGATTCACCCCTCCACTTT; CDR3aa: CASKRSTDSPLHF; j_gene: TRBJ1-6; v_gene: TRBV6-5; d_gene: -; abundance: once
CDR3nt: TGTGCCAGCAGTTTATTAGCGGGGGGCTACAATGAGCAGTTCTTC; CDR3aa: CASSLLAGGYNEQFF; j_gene: TRBJ2-1; v_gene: TRBV27; d_gene: TRBD2; abundance: once
CDR3nt: TGTGCCAGCTCACATTTCGGGGTGGCGGACACCGGGGAGCTGTTTTTT; CDR3aa: CASSHFGVADTGELFF; j_gene: TRBJ2-2; v_gene: TRBV18; d_gene: -; abundance: -
CDR3nt: TGTGCCACCGGTAGCGGGACGTCCTACGAGCAGTACTTC; CDR3aa: CATGSGTSYEQYF; j_gene: TRBJ2-7; v_gene: TRBV15; d_gene: TRBD2; abundance: -
CDR3nt: TGTGCCAGCAGCTTGGAGGGTGTCGGGGAATTTTATGGCTACACCTTC; CDR3aa: CASSLEGVGEFYGYTF; j_gene: TRBJ1-2; v_gene: TRBV5-8; d_gene: -; abundance: -
CDR3nt: TGTGCCAGCTCACCAGGAGTAACCTACGAGCAGTACTTC; CDR3aa: CASSPGVTYEQYF; j_gene: TRBJ2-7; v_gene: TRBV18; d_gene: -; abundance: -
CDR3nt: TGTGCCAGCAGTGGGCCTAGCGGGAGAGAGGGTGGGACCAACGAGCAGTACTTC; CDR3aa: CASSGPSGREGGTNEQYF; j_gene: TRBJ2-7; v_gene: TRBV2; d_gene: TRBD2; abundance: -
CDR3nt: TGTGCCACCAGCAGAGATATGGAGTCCACAGATACGCAGTATTTT; CDR3aa: CATSRDMESTDTQYF; j_gene: TRBJ2-3; v_gene: TRBV15; d_gene: -; abundance: -
CDR3nt: TGTGCCAGCAGTGCCCCAAATGGGGCGGGAAGCACAGATACGCAGTATTTT; CDR3aa: CASSAPNGAGSTDTQYF; j_gene: TRBJ2-3; v_gene: TRBV28; d_gene: -; abundance: -
CDR3nt: TGTGCCAGCAGTTACTCTATCGGGTCCTTAGGCGGGGAGCTGTTTTTT; CDR3aa: CASSYSIGSLGGELFF; j_gene: TRBJ2-2; v_gene: TRBV6-6; d_gene: -; abundance: -
CDR3nt: TGCAGTGCTAGTGTCCTAGGAGGCTCGGTCGATGAGCAGTTCTTC; CDR3aa: CSASVLGGSVDEQFF; j_gene: TRBJ2-1; v_gene: TRBV20-1; d_gene: -; abundance: -